The following is a TCR beta chain sequence with its context. Measured with immunoSEQ multiplex PCR; TCRdb has only the in-frame clones, and not every one. The data contain about 74,000 clones, about 88% of them seen just once; the ten biggest clones take up around 6%. The data derive from a study of control samples from healthy donors and cancer patients. Specimen: blood. The clonotype originates from a woman in her fifties or sixties in good health.

The CDR3 protein is CASSLNEFQPQHF. The CDR3 coding sequence is TGTGCCAGCAGCTTGAACGAATTTCAGCCCCAGCATTTT. The gene calls are TRBV7-2 and TRBJ1-5, with unresolved D. CDR3 length: 13 residues. The V and J ends lost 3 bases and 6 bases respectively, with 9 bases between them. Germline-derived CDR1 and CDR2 are SGHTA and FQGNSA.